This T cell receptor beta chain originates from a study of T-cell reconstitution after alpha-beta-depleted transplantation in children. Construction of the TCRbeta library involved unique molecular identifiers. MiXCR was run by TCRdb on the PCR reads, yielding one entry per CDR3 protein. The repertoire holds 500,000 or so distinct CDR3 sequences, 32% seen once, with under 3% in the top ten. The CDR3 loop spans 8 amino acids. Per germline, CDR1 SGHTA and CDR2 FQGTGA. Turning to this clonotype: An end of the junction differs from the germline gene, which may be a read error.

Here the sequenced sample was PBMCs from the stem cell graft donor, taken from the stem cell graft. The receptor's source is a human donor who donated a stem cell graft to a child with aplastic anemia. The rearrangement uses TRBV7-3 and TRBJ2-1; no firm D call. The CDR3, as DNA: TGTGCCAGCAGCCCTATTTTTTTC. This sequence encodes CASSPIFF.